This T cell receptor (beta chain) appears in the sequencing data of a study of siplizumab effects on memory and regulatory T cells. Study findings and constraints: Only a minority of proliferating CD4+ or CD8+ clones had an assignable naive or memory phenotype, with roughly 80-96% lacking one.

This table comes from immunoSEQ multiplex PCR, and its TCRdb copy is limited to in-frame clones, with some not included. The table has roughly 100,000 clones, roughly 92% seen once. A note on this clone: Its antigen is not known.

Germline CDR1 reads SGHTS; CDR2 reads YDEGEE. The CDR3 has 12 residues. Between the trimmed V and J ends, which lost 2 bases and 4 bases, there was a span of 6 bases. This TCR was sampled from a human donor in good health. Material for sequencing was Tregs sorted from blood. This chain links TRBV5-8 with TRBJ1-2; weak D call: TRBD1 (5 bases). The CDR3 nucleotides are TGTGCCAGCAGCTTTGACAGCTATGGCTACACCTTC. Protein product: CASSFDSYGYTF.